A single sample is the source of the 14 T cell receptor beta chains below, sequenced in a study of T cells in Graves' hyperthyroidism and ophthalmopathy (dated by TCRdb to about 2019). Library generation was performed with multiplex PCR. TCRdb records Illumina HiSeq 2000 as the sequencer. The TCR beta CDR3 regions were amplified from RNA transcripts. The first round of RT-PCR for the TCR CDR3 was performed with the HTBI primer set and the Qiagen OneStep RT-PCR kit. TCRdb ran its own pipeline on the public reads, namely fastp trimming at Q25 and MiXCR clone calling, and kept in-frame beta chains. Rows matching on CDR3 protein sequence are summarized as one entry with the most common DNA and genes. The sample table holds about 570,000 distinct CDR3 sequences, of which 12% to 15% were seen once. The ten largest clones add up to more than 11% of the sample. The sequenced sample consisted of blood. The origin of the receptors is a woman aged 40-49 years with Graves' hyperthyroidism.

Ten or more counts support this clonotype. The CDR3 bases are TGTGCCTGGAGTGTACTTGGACAGGGGAACACTGAAGCTTTCTTT. Its translation is CAWSVLGQGNTEAFF. V usage is TRBV30 and J usage is TRBJ1-1, with TRBD1 matching over 8 bases. Germline loops: CDR1 GTSNPN, CDR2 SVGIG (reference sequence). V dropped 0 bases and J dropped 1; count of bases not matched to a gene: 4. CDR3 length: 15 residues.

At least ten counts were recorded for this clonotype. The chain employs TRBV2 and TRBJ1-2; D gene ambiguous. Germline CDR1 reads SNHLY; CDR2 reads FYNNEI. Trimming shortened V by 1 base and J by 5 bases, and 5 bases separated the two germline ends. The CDR3 totals 12 residues. The CDR3 sequence: CASSEEGYGYTF. CDR3 in DNA: TGTGCCAGCAGTGAAGAAGGGTATGGCTACACCTTC.

V usage is TRBV28 and J usage is TRBJ2-3, with D perhaps given as TRBD1 or TRBD2 (6 bases each). CDR1 MDHEN and CDR2 SYDVKM come from the germline V gene. The CDR3 runs 14 residues. The V and J ends lost 2 bases and 3 bases respectively, with 9 bases between them. CDR3 residues: CASSLRGRTDTQYF. The CDR3 nucleotides are TGTGCCAGCAGTTTACGGGGGCGGACAGATACGCAGTATTTT.

Details on this clonotype: A much more abundant neighbour one base away suggests this may be a read error. The CDR3 carries no conserved terminal phenylalanine or tryptophan, so it likely arises from a read error. The V and J genes are TRBV6-2 or TRBV6-3 and TRBJ2-7; D might be TRBD2 (6 bases). CDR3 length equals 15 residues. Germline-derived CDR1 and CDR2 are MNHEY and SVGEGT. Trimming left V 2 bases short and J 0 bases short, with 11 bases between. The CDR3 sequence: CASSYRRGSSYEQYL. CDR3 DNA: TGTGCCAGCAGTTACAGGCGGGGAAGCTCCTACGAGCAGTACCTC.

This clonotype was seen many times. The chain combines TRBV6-5 with TRBJ2-7; D unresolved. This CDR3 comprises 16 residues. CDR1 is MNHEY, CDR2 SVGAGI, per germline. Trimming shortened V by 0 bases and J by 0 bases, and 12 bases separated the two germline ends. In DNA form, the CDR3 reads TGTGCCAGCAGTTACTCTCAGACGGGTAGCTCCTACGAGCAGTACTTC. It yields the protein CASSYSQTGSSYEQYF.

This clonotype was seen a handful of times. At one of its ends the junction is not consistent with the germline gene, which may arise from a read error. The chain recombines TRBV25-1 with TRBJ1-1, with 7 bases fitting TRBD1. Per the germline V gene, CDR1 is MGHDK and CDR2 is SYGVNS. CDR3 length: 16 amino acids. The DNA for the CDR3 is TGTGCCAACAGTGATCCTAAGGGGGCGATGGAAATTGAAGCTTTCTTT. Translation: CANSDPKGAMEIEAFF. The whole variable domain, remainder taken from reference TRBV25-1 and TRBJ1-1, is EADIYQTPRYLVIGTGKKITLECSQTMGHDKMYWYQQDPGMELHLIHYSYGVNSTEKGDLSSESTVSRIRTEHFPLTLESARPSHTSQYLCANSDPKGAMEIEAFFGQGTRLTVV.

This clonotype was recorded a few times. The CDR3: CASSFNKGSNSPLHF. The CDR3 coding sequence is TGTGCCAGCAGTTTTAATAAGGGATCAAATTCACCCCTCCACTTT. J is TRBJ1-6 and V is TRBV27; D is ambiguous. The CDR3 length is 15 residues. V lost 3 bases to trimming and J lost 7 bases, with 13 bases between them. The germline V gene encodes CDR1 MNHEY and CDR2 SMNVEV (reference sequence).

This clonotype has ten or more counts. The rearrangement links TRBV20-1 to TRBJ2-5; 12 nucleotides match TRBD2. V dropped 6 bases and J dropped 2; count of bases not matched to a gene: 4. This CDR3 contains 14 residues. From germline, CDR1 is DFQATT and CDR2 SNEGSKA (reference sequence). CDR3 sequence: CSARGLAGQETQYF. In nucleotides, the CDR3 is TGCAGTGCCCGAGGACTAGCGGGGCAAGAGACCCAGTACTTC.

The chain carries TRBV6-1 and TRBJ1-3; D is unresolved. The germline V gene has CDR1 MNHNS and CDR2 SASEGT. With 5 bases removed from V and 0 bases from J, the gap between germline ends came to 11 bases. This CDR3 spans 15 amino acids. CDR3 DNA: TGTGCCAGCAGTTATTCAGCGTTCTCTGGAAACACCATATATTTT. It translates to CASSYSAFSGNTIYF.

Ten or more counts support this clonotype. The rearrangement joins TRBV20-1 to TRBJ2-5; 13 bases are a match to TRBD2. This CDR3 is 16 amino acids long. The J segment lost 7 bases and the V segment lost 6 bases, leaving 14 bases of the junction unmatched. Germline loops: CDR1 DFQATT, CDR2 SNEGSKA (reference sequence). The CDR3 reads CSAPELAGGGSGTQYF. CDR3 in DNA: TGCAGTGCGCCCGAACTAGCGGGAGGGGGGAGCGGGACCCAGTACTTC.

About this clonotype: The germline gene is not matched at one end of the junction; a read error may be the cause. This chain connects TRBV20-1 to TRBJ2-2, with 8 bases lining up with TRBD1. The CDR3 covers 16 residues. Germline CDR1 DFQATT, CDR2 SNEGSKA (reference sequence). The CDR3 bases are TGCAGTGCTAGGCGATCGACAGGGGCGAACACCGGGGAGCCGTTTTTT. Protein sequence: CSARRSTGANTGEPFF.

This clonotype was observed many times. J is TRBJ2-3 and V is TRBV6-1, with TRBD1 matching 8 bases. The CDR3 has 17 residues. The V segment lost 0 bases and the J segment 2 bases; nucleotides outside the gene matches: 7. CDR1 and CDR2 (germline): MNHNS, SASEGT. The CDR3 reads CASSEAIRDRSTDTQYF. The CDR3 coding sequence is TGTGCCAGCAGTGAAGCGATCCGGGACAGGTCCACAGATACGCAGTATTTT.

This clonotype came up many times. The chain employs TRBV18 and TRBJ2-4; tentative D call: TRBD2 (5 bases). Trimming stripped 0 bases from V and 4 bases from J, with 10 bases between. Germline CDR1 KGHSH, CDR2 LQKENI. The CDR3 spans 15 residues. The CDR3 bases are TGTGCCAGCTCACCACCGTTGGGGAGTAAAAACATTCAGTACTTC. Encoded protein: CASSPPLGSKNIQYF.

The chain links TRBV7-3 to TRBJ2-3, with 7 bases that match TRBD2. Losses at the gene ends were 5 bases for V and 3 bases for J; bases not matched to a gene: 11. CDR3 length equals 16 residues. CDR1 and CDR2 (germline): SGHTA, FQGTGA. The CDR3 nucleotides are TGTGCCAGCAGCCTGGGTTCGGGAGCGGGGACAGATACGCAGTATTTT. Protein: CASSLGSGAGTDTQYF. The full variable domain, with the rest looked up from reference TRBV7-3 and TRBJ2-3, is GAGVSQTPSNKVTEKGKYVELRCDPISGHTALYWYRQSLGQGPEFLIYFQGTGAADDSGLPNDRFFAVRPEGSVSTLKIQRTERGDSAVYLCASSLGSGAGTDTQYFGPGTRLTVL.